What follows is one TCR beta chain and its context. The data stem from a study of blood T cells in healthy people across ages. A sample-barcoded 5' primer and a J-beta primer mix were used in a second PCR of roughly 7 to 11 cycles. TCRdb analysed the 5' RACE reads with MiXCR anew, one entry per CDR3 protein. The sample contains 730,000 or so distinct CDR3 sequences, roughly 44% of which appear only once. Source material: blood. This sequence originates from a woman in her fifties or sixties in good health.

In nucleotides, the CDR3 is TGCGCCAGCAGCCAAGGTCGGACGGGGACCTACGAGCAGTACTTC. Its translation: CASSQGRTGTYEQYF. The chain carries TRBV4-3 and TRBJ2-7; a weak D match, TRBD2 (5 bases). Deletions cut 1 base from V and 2 bases from J, with 12 bases between. Per germline, CDR1 LGHNA and CDR2 YSLEER. This CDR3 region has 15 residues.